Listed here is a single T cell receptor (beta chain). Its antigen is undetermined. J was trimmed by 2 bases and V by 0 bases; bases with no gene match: 10. Germline V gene data show CDR1 as MRHNA and CDR2 as SNTAGT. The CDR3 is 17 residues long. The PCR contained 60 Vbeta and 13 Jbeta primers. Profiling relied on immunoSEQ multiplex PCR, and the TCRdb table lists in-frame clones only, not all of them. Of hundreds of thousands of clones listed, roughly 80% are singletons. This sample was taken from a study of cytomegalovirus exposure and HLA in healthy donors. Notes on the study in general: HLA-A and HLA-B allele assignments for most subjects were reportedly predicted accurately using TCR beta sequences. Sequence variants that were highly shared formed a cluster that was likely a sequencing artifact. Later genetic work tied a missense DCLRE1C variant to beta-chain V and J trimming.

The chain joins TRBV6-4 to TRBJ2-7, with 7 bases identical to TRBD2. The receptor comes from a man aged 40-49 years in good health and CMV-seropositive. Sequences were obtained from PBMCs. CDR3 sequence: CASSDSIERDPPYEQYF. CDR3 sequence (DNA): TGTGCCAGCAGTGACTCGATTGAGCGGGACCCCCCCTACGAGCAGTACTTC.